Following are 13 T cell receptor beta chains from one sample sequenced in a study of T cells after yellow fever vaccination. TCRdb used MiXCR to reprocess the 5' RACE reads, holding one entry per CDR3 protein. The table includes about 500,000 distinct CDR3 sequences, roughly a sixth detected once. Sample: PBMCs, taken less than 6 days after the first yellow fever vaccination. The receptors derive from a man between 18 and 29 years old who received the YFV17D yellow fever vaccine.

This clonotype was recorded a few times. The gene calls are TRBV7-2 and TRBJ1-2, with D possibly TRBD1 on 6 matching bases. CDR1 SGHTA and CDR2 FQGNSA come from the germline V gene. This CDR3 region has 15 residues. The V gene lost 4 bases and the J gene lost 0 bases, with 12 bases spanning the gap. The CDR3: CASSYVEGANYGYTF. The CDR3, as DNA: TGTGCCAGCAGCTACGTGGAGGGGGCTAACTATGGCTACACCTTC.

CDR3 in DNA: TGTGCCAGCAGTGAAGATAGTGGCGGGGGCCACAATGAGCAGTTCTTC. Translating it yields CASSEDSGGGHNEQFF. V is TRBV6-1 and J is TRBJ2-1; D perhaps matches TRBD2 (7 bases). The germline gives CDR1 MNHNS, CDR2 SASEGT. The germline V and J ends were trimmed by 1 base and 5 bases, with 15 bases remaining between them. The CDR3 extends over 16 amino acids.

This rearrangement joins TRBV7-9 to TRBJ1-1; a weak D match, TRBD1 (5 bases). The germline gives CDR1 SEHNR, CDR2 FQNEAQ (reference sequence). The length of the CDR3 is 15 residues. V was shortened by 4 bases and J by 3 bases, with 15 bases between the two germline ends. The CDR3 region is CASSSAGGTHTEAFF. The DNA of the CDR3 is TGTGCCAGCAGCTCTGCAGGCGGGACGCACACTGAAGCTTTCTTT.

The chain carries TRBV7-8 and TRBJ1-2; D possibly corresponds to TRBD1 (6 bases). V was pared by 1 base and J by 2 bases, with 11 bases between. The CDR3 runs to 15 residues. Germline V lookup: CDR1 SGHVS, CDR2 FQNEAQ. The CDR3 sequence is CASSLELGGNYGYTF. CDR3 sequence (DNA): TGTGCCAGCAGCTTAGAATTAGGGGGAAACTATGGCTACACCTTC.

The sample holds a few counts of this clonotype. This chain joins TRBV20-1 and TRBJ1-2, with 12 bases matching TRBD1. Losses at the gene ends were 0 bases for V and 7 bases for J; bases not matched to a gene: 6. Germline V gives CDR1 DFQATT, CDR2 SNEGSKA (reference sequence). The length of the CDR3 is 15 residues. The CDR3, as DNA: TGCAGTGCTAGAGATCGGGACAGGGGGCACGTTGGCTACACCTTC. Protein sequence: CSARDRDRGHVGYTF.

The rearrangement joins TRBV20-1 to TRBJ2-2, with 10 bases fitting TRBD2. This CDR3 is built from 15 residues. Losses at the gene ends were 1 base for V and 1 base for J; bases not matched to a gene: 0. CDR1 DFQATT and CDR2 SNEGSKA come from the germline V gene (reference sequence). The DNA for the CDR3 is TGCAGTGCTAGAGTAGCGGGGGGGAACACCGGGGAGCTGTTTTTT. Amino acids: CSARVAGGNTGELFF.

This clonotype was recorded many times. The genes are TRBV7-8 and TRBJ2-1, with 8 bases matching TRBD2. Germline values: CDR1 SGHVS, CDR2 FQNEAQ. The CDR3 contains 16 residues. The trim removed 6 bases at V and 0 bases at J, leaving 7 bases unmatched. CDR3 loop: CASRSTSGLSYNEQFF. CDR3 DNA sequence: TGTGCCAGCAGATCAACTAGCGGCCTCTCCTACAATGAGCAGTTCTTC. The full variable domain, with the rest looked up from reference TRBV7-8 and TRBJ2-1, is GAGVSQSPRYKVAKRGQDVALRCDPISGHVSLFWYQQALGQGPEFLTYFQNEAQLDKSGLPSDRFFAERPEGSVSTLKIQRTQQEDSAVYLCASRSTSGLSYNEQFFGPGTRLTVL.

The rearrangement uses TRBV7-2 and TRBJ2-6, with no clear D. Trimming left V 1 base short and J 7 bases short, with 11 bases between. Germline V gene data show CDR1 as SGHTA and CDR2 as FQGNSA. The CDR3 has 15 amino acids. For the CDR3, the DNA is TGTGCCAGCAGCTTAGAAATAAGTGGAGCCAACGTCCTGACTTTC. This translates into CASSLEISGANVLTF.

This clonotype came up a few times. The J gene is TRBJ2-1, the V gene TRBV13; 8 bases map to TRBD1. The CDR3 length is 15 residues. The trim removed 4 bases at V and 6 bases at J, leaving 8 bases unmatched. Germline assignment: CDR1 PRHDT and CDR2 FYEKMQ (reference sequence). CDR3 region: CASSSQGARGNEQFF. The CDR3 DNA reads TGTGCCAGCAGCTCTCAGGGGGCGCGGGGCAATGAGCAGTTCTTC.

This clonotype was counted between two and nine times. The chain joins TRBV10-3 to TRBJ2-2, with D possibly being TRBD2 (6 bases). V was pared by 2 bases and J by 14 bases, with 15 bases between. The germline CDR1 and CDR2 sequences are ENHRY and SYGVKD. The CDR3 has 13 residues. DNA for the CDR3: TGTGCCATCAGTGAGATGAGGGAGGCGGAACTGTTTTTT. Protein sequence: CAISEMREAELFF.

This rearrangement joins TRBV20-1 to TRBJ2-1; possible D gene TRBD1, 6 bases. V gave up 6 bases and J gave up 12 bases, with 24 bases separating them. Looked up from germline, CDR1 is DFQATT and CDR2 is SNEGSKA (reference sequence). This CDR3 has 14 amino acids. In DNA, the CDR3 is TGCAGTGCCCCGACAGGTCTACCTCGGAAAGGGCAGTTCTTC. Its protein product is CSAPTGLPRKGQFF.

This clonotype was found a few times. V is TRBV29-1 and J is TRBJ2-3; D call uncertain. The germline CDR1 and CDR2 sequences are SQVTM and ANQGSEA. The V and J ends lost 2 bases and 1 base respectively, with 10 bases between them. The CDR3 is 14 amino acids. CDR3 amino acids: CSVERGFGTDTQYF. The CDR3 DNA follows: TGCAGCGTTGAACGTGGCTTCGGCACAGATACGCAGTATTTT.

V and J are TRBV5-1 and TRBJ2-1; D is possibly TRBD1 (5 bases). V was trimmed by 0 bases and J by 2 bases, leaving 9 bases between them. The germline gives CDR1 SGHRS, CDR2 YFSETQ. The CDR3 is 15 residues long. CDR3 nucleotides: TGCGCCAGCAGCTTGGGGTTACAGGCCTACAATGAGCAGTTCTTC. Protein: CASSLGLQAYNEQFF.